This T cell receptor (beta chain) derives from a study of OX40 agonist ivuxolimab in advanced cancers. Study-wide context: The study enrolled dose-escalation patients with hepatocellular carcinoma, melanoma, renal cell or head and neck cancer.

The table came from immunoSEQ multiplex PCR; TCRdb's copy has only in-frame clones and leaves some out. The sample lists tens of thousands of clones; over 75% were seen once. V lost 2 bases to trimming and J lost 6 bases; unmatched junction nucleotides: 10. The CDR3 length is 14 residues. Germline CDR1 GTSNPN, CDR2 SVGIG (reference sequence). Comments on this clone: The antigen is not known.

Study outcomes and limitations: Some patients who did not respond also had low normalized T-cell clonal expansion.

This sample comprised CD4+ or CD8+ T cells sorted from blood, obtained in a trial of the OX40 agonist ivuxolimab. The genes are TRBV30 and TRBJ2-7; 7 nucleotides match TRBD1. This TCR was recovered from an adult with an advanced solid tumor such as melanoma, head and neck, liver or kidney cancer. CDR3 coding DNA: TGTGCCTGGAGTACTGACGACAGGGCGGGCGAGCAGTACTTC. Protein product: CAWSTDDRAGEQYF.